Shown below are 10 T cell receptor beta chains from a single sample sequenced in a study of early T cells in non-severe SARS-CoV-2 infection. Using its own MiXCR run on the 5' RACE reads, TCRdb lists one record per CDR3 protein. The table shows approximately 50,000 distinct CDR3 sequences, with 10% to 15% occurring only once. The source was whole blood, collected at baseline. The receptors come from an adult who was a healthcare worker with PCR-confirmed SARS-CoV-2 infection or an uninfected control (not recorded which).

This chain links TRBV7-6 with TRBJ2-5, with D unresolved. The germline V gene has CDR1 SGHVS and CDR2 FNYEAQ. V was shortened by 3 bases and J by 2 bases, with 10 bases between the two germline ends. The CDR3 totals 14 residues. As DNA, the CDR3 is TGTGCCAGCAGCTTCTTACGGCAACAAGAGACCCAGTACTTC. Translated, it gives CASSFLRQQETQYF.

The rearrangement joins TRBV7-8 to TRBJ1-2; no firm D call. CDR1 is SGHVS and CDR2 is FQNEAQ in the germline V gene. The CDR3 contains 14 residues. Trimming removed 1 base at V and 4 bases at J, with 10 bases between. In DNA form, the CDR3 reads TGTGCCAGCAGCTTAGATTACAGACCCTATGGCTACACCTTC. Amino acids: CASSLDYRPYGYTF.

The J gene is TRBJ2-7, the V gene TRBV20-1; D possibly corresponds to TRBD2 (6 bases). Trimming removed 6 bases at V and 2 bases at J, with 11 bases between. This CDR3 has 12 amino acids. Germline V gene lookup returns CDR1 DFQATT and CDR2 SNEGSKA (reference sequence). Here the CDR3 reads CSAVADTYEQYF. CDR3 nucleotides: TGCAGTGCCGTAGCGGATACCTACGAGCAGTACTTC.

Ten or more counts support this clonotype. V usage is TRBV25-1 and J usage is TRBJ2-1, with 8 bases matching TRBD2. CDR3 length: 14 amino acids. Trimming took 6 bases from V and 2 from J; bases not matched to a gene: 3. CDR1 and CDR2 from the germline V gene are MGHDK and SYGVNS. CDR3 nucleotides: TGTGCCAGCAGCGGGAGGGTCACCTACAATGAGCAGTTCTTC. Its translation: CASSGRVTYNEQFF.

This clonotype was seen a handful of times. This rearrangement joins TRBV21-1 to TRBJ1-6; the table gives TRBD1 as D, unverified against the DNA. TRBV21-1 has pseudogene status. There are 14 residues in the CDR3. In nucleotides, the CDR3 is TGTGCCAGCAGCAAAGGGGACAGACATTCACCCCTCCACTTT. Encoded protein: CASSKGDRHSPLHF.

This chain joins TRBV6-2 or TRBV6-3 and TRBJ1-2; a weak D match, TRBD1 (6 bases). The germline V gene encodes CDR1 MNHEY and CDR2 SVGEGT. Trimming removed 8 bases from V and 2 bases from J, with 21 bases in between. This CDR3 is built from 16 residues. Here the CDR3 reads CASHPFRRGENYGYTF. CDR3 DNA sequence: TGTGCCAGCCACCCATTCCGCAGGGGCGAGAACTATGGCTACACCTTC.

The rearrangement joins TRBV25-1 to TRBJ1-1, with 7 bases fitting TRBD1. The CDR3 covers 17 residues. The germline gives CDR1 MGHDK, CDR2 SYGVNS. Unmatched junction bases numbered 16, after V lost 6 bases and J lost 3 bases. In DNA, the CDR3 is TGTGCCAGCAGGGAGGGGGACAGTCGATTAAGGGACACTGAAGCTTTCTTT. Translated, it gives CASREGDSRLRDTEAFF.

This clonotype has only a few counts. V gene TRBV9 combines with J gene TRBJ1-2; D not certain. This CDR3 region has 15 residues. Deletions cut 0 bases from V and 4 bases from J, with 13 bases between. The germline V gene has CDR1 SGDLS and CDR2 YYNGEE. CDR3 residues: CASSVDGTAVYGYTF. The CDR3 bases are TGTGCCAGCAGCGTAGATGGAACAGCAGTCTATGGCTACACCTTC.

The chain carries TRBV28 and TRBJ2-6, with unresolved D. The CDR3 length is 15 residues. Trimming cost V 6 bases and J 0 bases, with 9 bases left between them. Per germline, CDR1 MDHEN and CDR2 SYDVKM. CDR3 sequence (DNA): TGTGCCAGCAGATCGGCTGGCTCTGGGGCCAACGTCCTGACTTTC. It translates to CASRSAGSGANVLTF. Variable domain in full (rest from reference TRBV28 and TRBJ2-6): DVKVTQSSRYLVKRTGEKVFLECVQDMDHENMFWYRQDPGLGLRLIYFSYDVKMKEKGDIPEGYSVSREKKERFSLILESASTNQTSMYLCASRSAGSGANVLTFGAGSRLTVL.

J is TRBJ1-1 and V is TRBV7-9; 7 bases are shared with TRBD1. The V and J ends lost 4 bases and 5 bases, in that order; junction bases with no gene match: 10. Germline V lookup: CDR1 SEHNR, CDR2 FQNEAQ (reference sequence). This CDR3 has 15 amino acids. The CDR3 spells CASSSRQGKGTEAFF. The CDR3 DNA follows: TGTGCCAGCAGCTCCCGACAGGGAAAGGGTACTGAAGCTTTCTTT. The full variable domain, with the rest looked up from reference TRBV7-9 and TRBJ1-1, is DTGVSQNPRHKITKRGQNVTFRCDPISEHNRLYWYRQTLGQGPEFLTYFQNEAQLEKSRLLSDRFSAERPKGSFSTLEIQRTEQGDSAMYLCASSSRQGKGTEAFFGQGTRLTVV.